This passage covers 20 T cell receptor beta chains from one sample sequenced in a study of beta chain features in type 1 diabetes. Points from the study as a whole: Shorter TCRB CDR3s, moderately but significantly so, marked every one of the four CD4+ subsets in Type 1 diabetes patients.

These receptors' antigens are unknown. The investigators reverse transcribed all of the isolated RNA, so they sequenced expressed TCRB transcripts. The table came from immunoSEQ multiplex PCR; TCRdb's copy has only in-frame clones and leaves some out. The sample records some 63,000 clones, roughly 50% being singletons. Material for sequencing was central memory CD4+ T cells from blood. Receptors were obtained from a man under 40 with type 1 diabetes.

This clone turned up a few times. The V and J genes are TRBV5-1 and TRBJ2-3, with TRBD2 identical over 12 bases. Germline loops: CDR1 SGHRS, CDR2 YFSETQ. The V gene end was trimmed by 4 bases and the J gene end by 6 bases; junction bases not matched to a gene: 6. The CDR3 is made up of 15 amino acids. The CDR3 sequence is CASSIGTSGYDTQYF. For the CDR3, the DNA is TGCGCCAGCAGCATCGGGACTAGCGGGTATGATACGCAGTATTTT.

This sequence joins TRBV2 and TRBJ1-5; 7 nucleotides align to TRBD1. J gave up 0 bases and V 8 bases, and 1 base lay outside the gene matches. The germline V gene encodes CDR1 SNHLY and CDR2 FYNNEI. This CDR3 is built from 13 residues. The CDR3 loop reads CASGTDSNQPQHF. DNA of the CDR3: TGTGCCAGCGGGACAGATAGCAATCAGCCCCAGCATTTT.

This chain joins TRBV10-1 and TRBJ2-5; unclear D gene. V was clipped by 3 bases and J by 0 bases, with 2 bases between them. This CDR3 is 12 amino acids long. Germline V gene data show CDR1 as WNHNN and CDR2 as SYGVQD (reference sequence). The CDR3 is CASSDNQETQYF. As DNA, the CDR3 is TGCGCCAGCAGTGACAACCAAGAGACCCAGTACTTC.

J is TRBJ1-1 and V is TRBV5-6; 8 bases are shared with TRBD1. From germline, CDR1 is SGHDT and CDR2 YYEEEE. The J segment lost 7 bases and the V segment lost 1 base, leaving 6 bases of the junction unmatched. The CDR3 length is 14 residues. The CDR3 loop is CASSLIRGRSEAFF. The CDR3 coding sequence is TGTGCCAGCAGCTTGATCAGGGGGCGCAGTGAAGCTTTCTTT. The full variable domain, rest sourced from reference TRBV5-6 and TRBJ1-1, is DAGVTQSPTHLIKTRGQQVTLRCSPKSGHDTVSWYQQALGQGPQFIFQYYEEEERQRGNFPDRFSGHQFPNYSSELNVNALLLGDSALYLCASSLIRGRSEAFFGQGTRLTVV.

This chain links TRBV6-1 with TRBJ2-7; D might be TRBD1 (5 bases). This CDR3 spans 13 amino acids. CDR1 and CDR2 (germline): MNHNS, SASEGT. Deletions cut 8 bases from V and 7 bases from J, with 18 bases between. As DNA, the CDR3 is TGTGCCAGCGCCTTCCAGGGAAAGGGAGAGCAGTACTTC. Amino acids: CASAFQGKGEQYF.

This clone was seen a handful of times. This chain links TRBV10-3 with TRBJ1-1, with D tentatively TRBD1 (5 bases). The germline V gene has CDR1 ENHRY and CDR2 SYGVKD. Deletions cut 10 bases from V and 1 base from J, with 22 bases between. The CDR3 loop spans 16 amino acids. CDR3 residues: CATSSSAWQGNTEAFF. Here the CDR3 DNA reads TGTGCCACCTCAAGTTCGGCATGGCAGGGGAACACTGAAGCTTTCTTT.

V is TRBV7-2 and J is TRBJ2-5; the match to TRBD2 covers 9 bases. The ends lost 1 base at V and 2 bases at J; junction bases unmatched: 5. The germline V gene has CDR1 SGHTA and CDR2 FQGNSA. CDR3 length equals 16 residues. The CDR3: CASSLGAGGLQETQYF. CDR3 DNA: TGTGCCAGCAGCTTAGGGGCGGGAGGGCTTCAAGAGACCCAGTACTTC.

The chain couples TRBV19 to TRBJ1-2; D is unclear. The CDR3 extends over 12 amino acids. Germline V gene data show CDR1 as LNHDA and CDR2 as SQIVND (reference sequence). Trimming pared 6 bases from V and 4 bases from J, leaving 9 bases between. DNA of the CDR3: TGTGCCAGTAGCCACGACTTCTATGGCTACACCTTC. Protein product: CASSHDFYGYTF.

This clone has a handful of counts. The V gene is TRBV11-2, the J gene TRBJ2-5; TRBD2 might be the D (6 bases). The V end was cut by 3 bases, the J end by 5 bases, with 7 bases between. Looked up from germline, CDR1 is SGHAT and CDR2 is FQNNGV. This CDR3 has 12 residues. CDR3 amino acids: CASSFGGETQYF. The CDR3 DNA follows: TGTGCCAGCAGCTTTGGGGGGGAGACCCAGTACTTC.

V and J are TRBV27 and TRBJ1-1; 7 bases align to TRBD1. V shed 4 bases and J 1 base; nucleotides not matched to a gene: 6. The CDR3 has 15 amino acids. The V gene's germline CDR1 is MNHEY and CDR2 SMNVEV (reference sequence). In nucleotides, the CDR3 is TGTGCCAGCAGTTCAGGGGGTTTGGGGAACACTGAAGCTTTCTTT. Translating it yields CASSSGGLGNTEAFF.

This rearrangement joins TRBV5-1 to TRBJ1-4; 11 bases fit TRBD1. Trimming at V came to 0 bases and at J to 7 bases, leaving 2 bases not matched to a gene. The CDR3 is 15 amino acids. Germline V CDR1 and CDR2: SGHRS, YFSETQ. The DNA for the CDR3 is TGCGCCAGCAGCTTGGCCGGGACAGGGGGTGAAAAACTGTTTTTT. It is translated as CASSLAGTGGEKLFF. The complete variable domain, with remaining parts taken from reference TRBV5-1 and TRBJ1-4, reads KAGVTQTPRYLIKTRGQQVTLSCSPISGHRSVSWYQQTPGQGLQFLFEYFSETQRNKGNFPGRFSGRQFSNSRSEMNVSTLELGDSALYLCASSLAGTGGEKLFFGSGTQLSVL.

This clone occurred a few times. The chain links TRBV5-1 to TRBJ2-1; 7 nucleotides line up with TRBD1. V lost 1 base to trimming and J lost 5 bases; unmatched junction nucleotides: 9. The germline V gene has CDR1 SGHRS and CDR2 YFSETQ. The CDR3 extends over 16 amino acids. The CDR3 region has the DNA TGCGCCAGCAGCTTGCTAACCGGGACAGCAAACAATGAGCAGTTCTTC. Its protein is CASSLLTGTANNEQFF.

The rearrangement uses TRBV5-1 and TRBJ1-1; perhaps TRBD1 as D (6 bases). CDR1 and CDR2 from the germline V gene are SGHRS and YFSETQ. The V end lost 3 bases, the J end lost 4 bases, and 16 bases lay between the germline ends. This CDR3 has 15 residues. CDR3 sequence reads: CASSWKGEGGTEAFF. CDR3 nucleotides: TGCGCCAGCAGCTGGAAAGGGGAAGGGGGCACTGAAGCTTTCTTT.

There are a few counts of this clone. The chain is built from TRBV30 and TRBJ2-1; tentative D call: TRBD1 (5 bases). In germline, CDR1 is GTSNPN, CDR2 SVGIG (reference sequence). The V and J ends lost 0 bases and 7 bases respectively, with 7 bases between them. CDR3 size: 12 residues. The CDR3 here is CAWSVKGNEQFF. The DNA for the CDR3 is TGTGCCTGGAGTGTAAAGGGGAATGAGCAGTTCTTC. The complete variable domain, with remaining parts taken from reference TRBV30 and TRBJ2-1, reads SQTIHQWPATLVQPVGSPLSLECTVEGTSNPNLYWYRQAAGRGLQLLFYSVGIGQISSEVPQNLSASRPQDRQFILSSKKLLLSDSGFYLCAWSVKGNEQFFGPGTRLTVL.

V usage is TRBV6-1 and J usage is TRBJ2-3; perhaps TRBD2 as D (5 bases). V was trimmed by 5 bases and J by 2 bases, leaving 11 bases between them. CDR1 and CDR2 (germline): MNHNS, SASEGT. This CDR3 contains 14 residues. CDR3 nucleotides: TGTGCCAGCAGTAGTAGCGCTCCCACAGATACGCAGTATTTT. This gives the protein CASSSSAPTDTQYF.

This clone was counted between two and nine times. J is TRBJ2-1 and V is TRBV11-2, with 11 bases lining up with TRBD2. This CDR3 has 16 residues. The trim removed 7 bases at V and 7 bases at J, leaving 12 bases unmatched. Looked up from germline, CDR1 is SGHAT and CDR2 is FQNNGV. CDR3 bases: TGTGCCAGCACCATCCTTAGCGGGAGGGCTGGGAATGAGCAGTTCTTC. Translating gives CASTILSGRAGNEQFF.

This sequence joins TRBV5-1 and TRBJ2-2; TRBD2 might be the D (5 bases). The CDR3 extends over 14 amino acids. Between the trimmed V and J ends, which lost 0 bases and 4 bases, there was a span of 7 bases. Germline CDR1 is SGHRS and CDR2 is YFSETQ. The CDR3 DNA follows: TGCGCCAGCAGCTTGGATGGGAGCACCGGGGAGCTGTTTTTT. Its translation: CASSLDGSTGELFF.

The chain couples TRBV23-1 to TRBJ1-5; D remains ambiguous. TRBV23-1 is an ORF, and what it does is uncertain. V dropped 6 bases and J dropped 6 bases, with 24 bases sitting between them. The CDR3 is made up of 17 amino acids. The CDR3 reads CASSPIGVKPHSQPQHF. The CDR3 DNA is TGCGCCAGCAGCCCCATTGGAGTAAAACCCCATTCTCAGCCCCAGCATTTT.

The rearrangement joins TRBV6-1 to TRBJ1-1, with TRBD1 as a possible D gene (6 bases). The V end lost 8 bases, the J end lost 4 bases, and 14 bases lay between the germline ends. CDR1 and CDR2 from the germline V gene are MNHNS and SASEGT. CDR3 size: 13 residues. CDR3 amino acids: CASSSNRVTEAFF. The CDR3 coding sequence is TGTGCCAGCTCCTCTAACAGGGTCACTGAAGCTTTCTTT.

The chain uses TRBV28 and TRBJ1-5, with D possibly matching TRBD1 (6 bases). This CDR3 has 14 amino acids. CDR1 is MDHEN and CDR2 is SYDVKM in the germline V gene. Trimming shortened V by 5 bases and J by 2 bases, and 10 bases separated the two germline ends. The chain's CDR3 is CASSDSGGNQPQHF. CDR3 bases: TGTGCCAGCAGTGATTCAGGGGGCAATCAGCCCCAGCATTTT. Full variable domain (rest looked up from reference TRBV28 and TRBJ1-5): DVKVTQSSRYLVKRTGEKVFLECVQDMDHENMFWYRQDPGLGLRLIYFSYDVKMKEKGDIPEGYSVSREKKERFSLILESASTNQTSMYLCASSDSGGNQPQHFGDGTRLSIL.